The sequence of this T cell receptor beta chain was determined in a study of blood T cell repertoires in COVID-19. Study-wide background: PBMCs, B-cell-depleted T cells, or T cells were the source of the cDNA or gDNA that made up the material.

The CDR3 has 12 residues. V lost 3 bases, J lost 3 bases, and 5 bases lay in between. Only in-frame clones appear in the TCRdb table, and some are missing; sequencing was by immunoSEQ multiplex PCR. The repertoire holds roughly 150,000 clones, with approximately 80% as singletons. Input material: peripheral blood. The clonotype was recovered from a human donor in a cohort sampled during active COVID-19. This chain links TRBV12-3 or TRBV12-4 with TRBJ1-2; no firm D call. The DNA of the CDR3 is TGTGCCAGCAGTTTTAATTACTATGGCTACACCTTC. This codes for CASSFNYYGYTF.